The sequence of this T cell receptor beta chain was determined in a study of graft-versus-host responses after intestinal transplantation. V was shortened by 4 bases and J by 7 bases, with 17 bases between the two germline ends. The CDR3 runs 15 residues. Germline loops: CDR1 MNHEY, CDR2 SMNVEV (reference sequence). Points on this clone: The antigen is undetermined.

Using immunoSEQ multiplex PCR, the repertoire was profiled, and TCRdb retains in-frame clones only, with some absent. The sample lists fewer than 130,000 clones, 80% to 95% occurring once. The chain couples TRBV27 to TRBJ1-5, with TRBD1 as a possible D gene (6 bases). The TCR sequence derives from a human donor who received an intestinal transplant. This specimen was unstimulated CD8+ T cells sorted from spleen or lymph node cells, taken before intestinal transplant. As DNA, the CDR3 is TGTGCCAGCAGTTCCCTGGGGGGGGCTGGGCAGCCCCAGCATTTT. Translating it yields CASSSLGGAGQPQHF.